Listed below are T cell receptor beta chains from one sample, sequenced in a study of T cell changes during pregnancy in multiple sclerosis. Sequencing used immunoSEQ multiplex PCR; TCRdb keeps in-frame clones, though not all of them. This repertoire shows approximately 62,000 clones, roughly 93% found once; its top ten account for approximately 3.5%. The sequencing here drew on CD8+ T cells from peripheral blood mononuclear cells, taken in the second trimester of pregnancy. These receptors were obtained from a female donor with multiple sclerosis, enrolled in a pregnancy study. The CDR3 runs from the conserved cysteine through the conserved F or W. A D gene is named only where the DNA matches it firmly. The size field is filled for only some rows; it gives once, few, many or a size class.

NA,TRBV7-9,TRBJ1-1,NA,TGTGCCAGCAGCTCCGGGGCTGAAGCTTTCTTT,CASSSGAEAFF
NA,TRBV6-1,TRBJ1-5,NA,TGTGCCAGCAGTTCCTGGAGGTTCCAGAATCAGCCCCAGCATTTT,CASSSWRFQNQPQHF
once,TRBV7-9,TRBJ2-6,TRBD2,TGTGCCAGCAGCCTAGCGGGAGGTGGTGGGGCCAACGTCCTGACTTTC,CASSLAGGGGANVLTF
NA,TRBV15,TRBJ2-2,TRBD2,TGTGCCACCAGCAGAGATAGGGGAGGGTCTAGTACCGGGGAGCTGTTTTTT,CATSRDRGGSSTGELFF
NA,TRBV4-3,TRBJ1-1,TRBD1,TGCGCCAGCAGCCAAGATCCAGGACAGGGGGCAGAAGCTTTCTTT,CASSQDPGQGAEAFF
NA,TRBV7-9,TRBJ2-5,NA,TGTGCCAGCAGAAATAACTCCGTAAAAGAGACCCAGTACTTC,CASRNNSVKETQYF
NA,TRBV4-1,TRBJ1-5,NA,TGCGCCAGCAGCCTTTCCAGGGGCAATCGGCCCCAGCATTTT,CASSLSRGNRPQHF
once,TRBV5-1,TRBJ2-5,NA,TGCGCCAGCAGCTTGGAAGCGGGTGTAAACCAAGAGACCCAGTACTTC,CASSLEAGVNQETQYF
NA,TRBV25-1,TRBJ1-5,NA,TGTGCCAGCAGTGAAACAGTAAGCAATCAGCCCCAGCATTTT,CASSETVSNQPQHF
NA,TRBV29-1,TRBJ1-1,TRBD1,TGCAGCGTTGAAGATCTTAGTAGGGGGCGGCGAAAAGCTTTCTTT,CSVEDLSRGRRKAFF
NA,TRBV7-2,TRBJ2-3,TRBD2,TGTGCCAGCAGCCCCCAGCGGGGGCGGTCCGACGATACGCAGTATTTT,CASSPQRGRSDDTQYF
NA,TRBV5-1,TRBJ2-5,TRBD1,TGCGCCAGCAGCTTGACAGGGGGCCAAGAGACCCAGTACTTC,CASSLTGGQETQYF
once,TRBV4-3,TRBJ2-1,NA,TGCGCCAGCAGCCCTTCCAGGGGCAATGAGCAGTTCTTC,CASSPSRGNEQFF
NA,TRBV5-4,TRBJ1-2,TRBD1,TGTGCCAGCAGCTTCAACAGGGGACCCAACTATGGCTACACCTTC,CASSFNRGPNYGYTF
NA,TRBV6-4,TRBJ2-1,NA,TGTGCCAGCAGTGACTCGAATGTAGGGGGTGAGCAGTTCTTC,CASSDSNVGGEQFF
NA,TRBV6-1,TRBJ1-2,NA,TGTGCCAGCAGTGAAGGCGCCAGACTGGATGGCTACACCTTC,CASSEGARLDGYTF
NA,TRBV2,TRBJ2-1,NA,TGTGCCAGCAGTGAAGGGAGGAGCTCCTACAATGAGCAGTTCTTC,CASSEGRSSYNEQFF
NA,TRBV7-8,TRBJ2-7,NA,TGTGCCAGCAGCTTAGCGGCTGGGGGGGCAGCCTACGAGCAGTACTTC,CASSLAAGGAAYEQYF
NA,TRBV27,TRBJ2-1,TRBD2,TGTGCCAGCAGTCCCCTAGCGGGAGGTATTCTGGATGAGCAGTTCTTC,CASSPLAGGILDEQFF
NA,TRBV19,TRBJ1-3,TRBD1,TGTGCCAGTAGTCACCGGGACAGGGCCTCTGGAAACACCATATATTTT,CASSHRDRASGNTIYF
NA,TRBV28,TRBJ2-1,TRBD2,TGTGCCAGCAGTCAACCCGGACTAGCGGGATTGAATGAGCAGTTCTTC,CASSQPGLAGLNEQFF
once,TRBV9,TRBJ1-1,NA,TGTGCCAGCAGCGACCAAACAGAGATCCTCGAAAAGAACACTGAAGCTTTCTTT,CASSDQTEILEKNTEAFF
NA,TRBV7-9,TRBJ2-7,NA,TGTGCCAGCAGCCCCTCTCTGAGAGAGCAGTACTTC,CASSPSLREQYF
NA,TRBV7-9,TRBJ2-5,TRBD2,TGTGCCAGCATAGGGCTAGCGGGGGAGCCTTTCCAAGAGACCCAGTACTTC,CASIGLAGEPFQETQYF
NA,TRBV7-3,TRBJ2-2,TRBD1,TGTGCCAGCAGCTTACCAGGACAGGCAACGAACACCGGGGAGCTGTTTTTT,CASSLPGQATNTGELFF
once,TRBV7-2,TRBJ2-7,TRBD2,TGTGCCAGCAGCTCATTAGCGGGGGAGTCCTACGAGCAGTACTTC,CASSSLAGESYEQYF
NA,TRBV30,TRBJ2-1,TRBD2,TGTGCCTGGATGGGGACTAGCTCTGAGCAGTTCTTC,CAWMGTSSEQFF
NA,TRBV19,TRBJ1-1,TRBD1,TGTGCCAGTAGTATTAAGGGGACAGCCTCTCACAGGGAGACTGAAGCTTTCTTT,CASSIKGTASHRETEAFF
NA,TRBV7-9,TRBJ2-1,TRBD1,TGTGCCAGCAGCCTGACAGGGGGACCTTACAATGAGCAGTTCTTC,CASSLTGGPYNEQFF
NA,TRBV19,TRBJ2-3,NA,TGTGCCAGTAGTATAGATCAGGGTAGCGGAACAGATACGCAGTATTTT,CASSIDQGSGTDTQYF
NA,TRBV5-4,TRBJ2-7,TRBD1,TGTGCCAGCAGCTGGGACAGGGGGCGTGAATACGAGCAGTACTTC,CASSWDRGREYEQYF
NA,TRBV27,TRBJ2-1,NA,TGTGCCAGCAGGCAGGGGGGCATCTACAATGAGCAGTTCTTC,CASRQGGIYNEQFF
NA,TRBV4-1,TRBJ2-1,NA,TGCGCCAGCAGCCAAGCCAGACAGACGTCCTACAATGAGCAGTTCTTC,CASSQARQTSYNEQFF
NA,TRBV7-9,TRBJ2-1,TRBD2,TGTGCCAGCAGCTCTACTATTACTAGCGGGGGAGAAACCTACAATGAGCAGTTCTTC,CASSSTITSGGETYNEQFF
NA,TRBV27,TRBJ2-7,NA,TGTGCCAGCAGTTTAAGCCCCGACTACCGGAGCTCCTACGAGCAGTACTTC,CASSLSPDYRSSYEQYF
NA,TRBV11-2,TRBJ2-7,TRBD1,TGTGCCAGCAGCTTAGCCGGACAGGGCCTTCCTGAGCAGTACTTC,CASSLAGQGLPEQYF
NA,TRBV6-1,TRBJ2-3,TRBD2,TGTGCCTCCTCGGGGGGTTTAATTGCCACAGATACGCAGTATTTT,CASSGGLIATDTQYF
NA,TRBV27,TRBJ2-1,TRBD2,TGTGCCAGCCGAGGTATAGCGGGGGGGCCCCATGAGCAGTTCTTC,CASRGIAGGPHEQFF
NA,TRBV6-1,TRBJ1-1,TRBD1,TGTGCCAGCGCCGTGGACAGGGGAACTGAAGCTTTCTTT,CASAVDRGTEAFF
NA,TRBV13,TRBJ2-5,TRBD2,TGTGCCAGCAGCGCGACTAGCCTGAGCGAGACCCAGTACTTC,CASSATSLSETQYF